A selection of T cell receptor beta chains follows, all from one sample in a study of blood T cell repertoires in COVID-19. Only in-frame clones appear in the TCRdb table, and some are missing; sequencing was by immunoSEQ multiplex PCR. This sample has approximately 250,000 clones, with around 86% found just once. The specimen was peripheral blood. The receptors shown here come from a man aged 18 to 29 with active or convalescent COVID-19. Each CDR3 is given with its conserved first and last residue. D genes are given only for firm matches. Rows may omit the clone size; those that give it use once, few, many or a size class.

j_gene	d_gene	abundance	v_gene	CDR3nt	CDR3aa
TRBJ1-2	-	-	TRBV12-3/TRBV12-4	TGTGCCAGCAGCCCGGGAGCGAACTATGGCTACACCTTC	CASSPGANYGYTF
TRBJ1-2	TRBD1	-	TRBV12-3/TRBV12-4	TGTGCCAGCGTTCAAGGGGGCATGAGTAGCTACACCTTC	CASVQGGMSSYTF
TRBJ2-5	TRBD2	-	TRBV9	TGTGCCAGCAGCCAAAGCGGGGGGGCCTTGGAGACCCAGTACTTC	CASSQSGGALETQYF
TRBJ2-3	TRBD2	-	TRBV30	TGTGCCTGGAGTATTCTAGCGGGAGGGCCAGATACGCAGTATTTT	CAWSILAGGPDTQYF
TRBJ2-3	-	-	TRBV9	TGTGCCAGCAGCGTAGGGGGCGTCGGCACAGATACGCAGTATTTT	CASSVGGVGTDTQYF
TRBJ1-1	-	few	TRBV6-6	TGTGCCAGCGGTCAGCTGAACACTGAAGCTTTCTTT	CASGQLNTEAFF
TRBJ1-3	-	-	TRBV15	TGTGCCACCAGCAGAACTCGACAGGTAATTTCATCTGGAAACACCATATATTTT	CATSRTRQVISSGNTIYF
TRBJ1-6	-	-	TRBV7-6	TGTGCCAGCAGCTTAGACAGCATAAATTCACCCCTCCACTTT	CASSLDSINSPLHF
TRBJ2-3	TRBD1	-	TRBV5-1	TGCGCCAGCAGCCAGGACAGGACTAGCACAGATACGCAGTATTTT	CASSQDRTSTDTQYF
TRBJ1-4	TRBD1	once	TRBV5-6	TGTGCCAGCAGCTTGAGGGACAGTAAACTGTTTTTT	CASSLRDSKLFF
TRBJ1-5	TRBD1	-	TRBV28	TGTGCCTCGCTGGCCGACAGGGAGAGTCCCCCCCAGCATTTT	CASLADRESPPQHF
TRBJ1-1	TRBD1	-	TRBV18	TGTGCCAGCACCCGGACAGGGACCACTGAAGCTTTCTTT	CASTRTGTTEAFF
TRBJ1-4	TRBD1	-	TRBV7-3	TGTGCCAGCAGCGCCAGGGGGCAGGGAGAAAAACTGTTTTTT	CASSARGQGEKLFF
TRBJ1-2	TRBD1	-	TRBV19	TGTGCCAGTAGCGTCACAGGGGTCGGCTACACCTTC	CASSVTGVGYTF
TRBJ2-1	TRBD2	-	TRBV7-2	TGTGCCAGCAGCTCCCGGGAGGGGCTTTACAATGAGCAGTTCTTC	CASSSREGLYNEQFF
TRBJ2-7	-	-	TRBV2	TGTGCCAGCAGTGAAATCCCGCGAGAGCAGTACTTC	CASSEIPREQYF
TRBJ1-3	-	-	TRBV30	TGTGCCTGGTATCGGCGGAGCTCTGGAAACACCATATATTTT	CAWYRRSSGNTIYF
TRBJ1-6	-	-	TRBV6-4	TGTGCCAGCAGTGTTTCGGAGTCAGATTCACCCCTCCACTTT	CASSVSESDSPLHF
TRBJ2-2	TRBD2	-	TRBV6-5	TGTGCCACCAAGGAGCTAGCGGGGGCCGGGGAGCTGTTTTTT	CATKELAGAGELFF
TRBJ1-6	-	-	TRBV4-3	TGCGCCAGCAGCCAAGGGGCAGGCCTTAATTCACCCCTCCACTTT	CASSQGAGLNSPLHF